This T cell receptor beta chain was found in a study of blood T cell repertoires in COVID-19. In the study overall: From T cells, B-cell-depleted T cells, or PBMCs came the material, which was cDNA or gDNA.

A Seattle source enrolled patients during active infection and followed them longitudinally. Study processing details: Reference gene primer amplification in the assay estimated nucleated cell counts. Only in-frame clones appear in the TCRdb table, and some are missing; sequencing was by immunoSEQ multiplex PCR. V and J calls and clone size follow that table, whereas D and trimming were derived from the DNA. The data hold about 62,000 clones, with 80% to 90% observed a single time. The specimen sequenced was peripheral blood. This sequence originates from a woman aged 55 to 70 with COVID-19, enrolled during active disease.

The CDR3 reads CASSDAGGEETQYF. The CDR3 bases are TGTGCCAGCAGTGATGCGGGGGGTGAAGAGACCCAGTACTTC. This chain joins TRBV6-1 and TRBJ2-5, with TRBD2 identical over 8 bases. Germline CDR1 and CDR2: MNHNS and SASEGT. The CDR3 contains 14 residues. The junction had 3 bases not matched to a gene; V was cut back by 3 bases and J by 3 bases.